Below, 10 T cell receptor beta chains from the same sample are listed, as sequenced in a study of blood T cell repertoires in COVID-19. Sequenced by immunoSEQ multiplex PCR; TCRdb stores in-frame clones only, minus some. The sample shows roughly 400,000 clones, over 85% of them seen only once. The material sequenced was PBMCs or T cells enriched from blood (not recorded which). The receptors derive from a woman aged 30 to 39 who had recovered from COVID-19.

J is TRBJ2-2 and V is TRBV7-2; a weak D match, TRBD1 (5 bases). The germline V gene encodes CDR1 SGHTA and CDR2 FQGNSA. V was shortened by 4 bases and J by 5 bases, with 17 bases between the two germline ends. CDR3 length equals 16 residues. CDR3 nucleotide sequence: TGTGCCAGCAGCTCACGGCAGGGCCCCCTTACCGGGGAGCTGTTTTTT. Residues: CASSSRQGPLTGELFF.

The chain couples TRBV12-3 or TRBV12-4 to TRBJ2-1, with D hard to call. Trimming left V 4 bases short and J 12 bases short, with 10 bases between. This CDR3 comprises 11 residues. CDR3 coding DNA: TGTGCCAGCAGTTCGAGACACCCGCAGTTCTTC. It encodes CASSSRHPQFF.

J is TRBJ1-4 and V is TRBV2; a weak D match, TRBD1 (5 bases). This CDR3 spans 16 amino acids. Germline V gene sequence: CDR1 SNHLY, CDR2 FYNNEI. Trimming pared 8 bases from V and 0 bases from J, leaving 16 bases between. The CDR3 nucleotides read TGTGCCAGCTCACCCTCGGGGGATGCAACTAATGAAAAACTGTTTTTT. It encodes CASSPSGDATNEKLFF.

The chain couples TRBV12-3 or TRBV12-4 to TRBJ1-6; D call uncertain. V was pared by 2 bases and J by 10 bases, with 9 bases between. The CDR3 runs 13 residues. CDR3 sequence reads: CASSLNAKSPLHF. CDR3 bases: TGTGCCAGCAGTTTAAATGCGAAATCACCCCTCCACTTT.

The rearrangement joins TRBV4-2 to TRBJ2-5; a possible D gene is TRBD2 (5 bases). The CDR3 runs to 16 residues. Trimming took off 0 bases at V and 1 base at J, with 12 bases between the two ends. Looked up from germline, CDR1 is LGHNA and CDR2 is YNFKEQ. The CDR3 DNA reads as TGTGCCAGCAGCCAAGACGAGAGCGGCAGCCAAGAGACCCAGTACTTC. Amino acids: CASSQDESGSQETQYF.

The V gene is TRBV7-3, the J gene TRBJ2-6; TRBD1 matches 9 bases. This CDR3 has 19 amino acids. Per germline, CDR1 SGHTA and CDR2 FQGTGA. V trimming: 2 bases; J trimming: 2 bases; junction bases outside the gene matches: 10. The CDR3 nucleotides read TGTGCCAGCAGCTTAGTTAGTTGGGGACAGGGTCCTGGGGCCAACGTCCTGACTTTC. It yields the protein CASSLVSWGQGPGANVLTF.

The chain is built from TRBV19 and TRBJ2-3; the D gene is possibly TRBD1 (6 bases). Germline V gene sequence: CDR1 LNHDA, CDR2 SQIVND (reference sequence). The CDR3 has 22 amino acids. V lost 1 base and J lost 3, with 32 bases in between. The CDR3 region has the DNA TGTGCCAGTAGTATAGGTTTTGCACAGGGCTTCGCCAACCGGAGAGGGACAGATACGCAGTATTTT. It is translated as CASSIGFAQGFANRRGTDTQYF.

In the case of this clone: Other DNA variants within this sample encode the same CDR3. The rearrangement links TRBV24-1 to TRBJ1-2; D is unresolved. Trimming took 1 base from V and 4 from J, leaving 3 bases between them. This CDR3 comprises 12 residues. Germline V gene lookup returns CDR1 KGHDR and CDR2 SFDVKD. CDR3 sequence: CATSDFSYGYTF. CDR3 in DNA: TGTGCCACCAGTGATTTCTCCTATGGCTACACCTTC.

The rearrangement joins TRBV18 to TRBJ1-2; 8 positions match TRBD1. The CDR3 is made up of 13 amino acids. The germline gives CDR1 KGHSH, CDR2 LQKENI. V lost 3 bases and J lost 7; bases outside the gene matches: 4. CDR3 loop: CASSPQTGVGYTF. CDR3 bases: TGTGCCAGCTCACCTCAGACAGGGGTTGGCTACACCTTC.

The table lists this clone with a count of one. The identical CDR3 is also encoded by other nucleotide sequences in the sample. The CDR3, as DNA: TGTGCCAGCAGTTCGGGGAATTCACCCCTCCACTTT. The encoded protein is CASSSGNSPLHF. The genes are TRBV6-5 and TRBJ1-6; D unresolved. Germline values: CDR1 MNHEY, CDR2 SVGAGI. CDR3 size: 12 residues. The germline V and J ends were trimmed by 4 bases and 7 bases, with 5 bases remaining between them.